The entry below gives a single T cell receptor (beta chain) sequence along with its context. This sample is part of a study of blood T cell repertoires in COVID-19. Overall study context: Material from acute and convalescent COVID-19 was sourced from the United States, Italy and Spain. The analysed material was cDNA or gDNA that came from T cells, B-cell-depleted T cells, or PBMCs.

Assay: immunoSEQ multiplex PCR; the TCRdb copy retains only in-frame clones and omits some. The repertoire has 200,000 to 250,000 clones, 85% to 90% of them found once; the top ten carry about 2.5%. While infection was still active, Seattle patients were enrolled and then followed longitudinally. Germline CDR1 is SGHDT and CDR2 is YYEEEE. Trimming took 0 bases from V and 11 from J; bases not matched to a gene: 14. The CDR3 sequence is 17 residues long. The chain is built from TRBV5-6 and TRBJ1-5, with TRBD1 matching 10 bases. The clonotype originates from a man aged 30 to 39 with COVID-19, enrolled during active disease. Material for sequencing was peripheral blood. As DNA, the CDR3 is TGTGCCAGCAGCTTGGCTTCGGACAGGGGGTCGGTCACGGCCCAGCATTTT. Protein: CASSLASDRGSVTAQHF.